A selection of T cell receptor beta chains follows, all from one sample in a study of PD-L1 blockade in urothelial cancer. The table came from immunoSEQ multiplex PCR; TCRdb's copy has only in-frame clones and leaves some out. The sample yields roughly 51,000 clones, around 83% seen once. The source was PBMCs, collected around atezolizumab (anti-PD-L1) treatment. The receptors were gathered from a man in his fifties or sixties with urothelial cancer. The CDR3 runs from the conserved cysteine through the conserved F or W. A D gene is named only where the DNA matches it firmly. Clone size is given for some rows only: seen once, a few or many times, or a class if the clone is expanded.

TRBJ1-1 TRBV7-3 few TRBD1 TGTGCCAGCAGCACCGGTCCCGGGACAGAGGGCACTGAAGCTTTCTTT CASSTGPGTEGTEAFF
TRBJ1-3 TRBV5-1 NA NA TGCGCCAGCAGCTTGCGGGGTGTAGGAAACACCATATATTTT CASSLRGVGNTIYF
TRBJ1-1 TRBV30 few TRBD1 TGTGCCTGGAGAAGTCACAGGGGAACGGGCACTGAAGCTTTCTTT CAWRSHRGTGTEAFF
TRBJ2-1 TRBV7-9 NA TRBD1 TGTGCCAGCAGCTTAGCACAGGGGGTCGGTTTTGGGCAGTTCTTC CASSLAQGVGFGQFF
TRBJ2-4 TRBV6-1 NA TRBD1 TGTGCCAGCAGTCCGGGACAGGGTTTCTCGGACTTC CASSPGQGFSDF
TRBJ2-3 TRBV10-2 NA TRBD1 TGCGCCAGCATCCCCGGGACAGGGGTTGCAGATACGCAGTATTTT CASIPGTGVADTQYF
TRBJ1-5 TRBV7-2 NA NA TGTGCCAGCAGCCGGGAGCCTCGGCACCTTAGCAATCAGCCCCAGCATTTT CASSREPRHLSNQPQHF
TRBJ2-7 TRBV5-6 NA TRBD2 TGTGCCAGCAGCGAGGTAGGGAGGGCGGACCACGAGCAGTACTTC CASSEVGRADHEQYF
TRBJ1-4 TRBV5-1 NA TRBD1 TGCGCCAGCAGCCTGGCGGACAGGAATGAAAAACTGTTTTTT CASSLADRNEKLFF
TRBJ2-1 TRBV9 NA TRBD2 TGTGCCAGCAGCGTAGCCCCGTCGGCGGGAGGGCCGCCGTTCTTC CASSVAPSAGGPPFF
TRBJ2-7 TRBV27 NA TRBD2 TGTGCCAGCGGTCGGGGCGGGGGGACCTACGAGCAGTACTTC CASGRGGGTYEQYF
TRBJ1-1 TRBV30 NA NA TGTGCCTGGAGTAGAGGGATTGGGGAAGCTTTCTTT CAWSRGIGEAFF
TRBJ2-1 TRBV27 few TRBD2 TGTGCCAGCAGCTCTCCCCCCCTAGCGGGGGGCTACAATGAGCAGTTCTTC CASSSPPLAGGYNEQFF
TRBJ1-2 TRBV7-6 NA TRBD1 TGTGCCAGCAGCTTAGGGACCGGGACAGGGGCTACTAACTATGGCTACACCTTC CASSLGTGTGATNYGYTF
TRBJ2-7 TRBV5-1 once NA TGCGCCAGCGCCCTCGAGTCACGGTCCTACGAGCAGTACTTC CASALESRSYEQYF
TRBJ1-4 TRBV28 few TRBD1 TGTGCCAGCAGTTTCGGGGACAGAGGACTGTTTTTT CASSFGDRGLFF
TRBJ1-2 TRBV19 once NA TGTGCCAGTAGTATCAGGTCCGACTATGGCTACACCTTC CASSIRSDYGYTF
TRBJ1-2 TRBV27 NA NA TGTGCCAGCAGTCCGGGTCAAGTCAGGGCCAATGGCTACACCTTC CASSPGQVRANGYTF
TRBJ2-1 TRBV12-5 NA NA TGTGCTAGTGGTCCGATGAGGACTCAGAACTCCTACAATGAGCAGTTCTTC CASGPMRTQNSYNEQFF
TRBJ2-6 TRBV9 NA NA TGTGCCAGCAGCACCCGCGGAGTGGGGCCCGGTGGGGCCAACGTCCTGACTTTC CASSTRGVGPGGANVLTF
TRBJ1-6 TRBV5-6 few TRBD1 TGTGCCAGCAGCGGAGGACAGGGGTATTCACCCCTCCACTTT CASSGGQGYSPLHF
TRBJ1-1 TRBV7-2 NA TRBD1 TGTGCCAGCAGCCAGACAGGGGGGTACACTGAAGCTTTCTTT CASSQTGGYTEAFF
TRBJ2-1 TRBV6-4 NA TRBD1 TGTGCCAGCGGCGTACAGGGGAGCTCCTACAATGAGCAGTTCTTC CASGVQGSSYNEQFF
TRBJ1-6 TRBV30 NA NA TGTGCCTGGAGTGAGGGCAGGGTGGGTTCACCCCTCCACTTT CAWSEGRVGSPLHF
TRBJ2-1 TRBV12-5 NA NA TGTGCTAGTGGTACTTGGGTTATCGGGTACAATGAGCAGTTCTTC CASGTWVIGYNEQFF
TRBJ1-1 TRBV27 NA TRBD1 TGTGCCAGCAGAATGGGACAGCCCATGAACACTGAAGCTTTCTTT CASRMGQPMNTEAFF
TRBJ1-5 TRBV19 NA NA TGTGCCACGCAGGCGCGAGGGCCGAATCAGCCCCAGCATTTT CATQARGPNQPQHF
TRBJ1-2 TRBV14 NA TRBD1 TGTGCCAGCAGCCGCCAAGGGACAGGAGTCGGCTATGGCTACACCTTC CASSRQGTGVGYGYTF
TRBJ1-5 TRBV30 NA NA TGTGCCTGGAGTGCCAGCGGGCCCCAGCATTTT CAWSASGPQHF
TRBJ2-7 TRBV9 NA TRBD1 TGTGCCAGCAGCCGGACGGGACAGAGCTACGAGCAGTACTTC CASSRTGQSYEQYF
TRBJ1-6 TRBV11-2 NA NA TGTGCCAGCAGCTTAAGGGGTCCTAATTCACCCCTCCACTTT CASSLRGPNSPLHF
TRBJ1-2 TRBV19 NA TRBD1 TGTGCCAGTAGTATAGTGGGACAGGGTACCTATGGCTACACCTTC CASSIVGQGTYGYTF
TRBJ2-3 TRBV4-1 NA TRBD2 TGCGCCAGCAGCCAAGATTCGGGGGAGGGCGTTGGTCCAGGTACGCAGTATTTT CASSQDSGEGVGPGTQYF
TRBJ2-1 TRBV9 once TRBD2 TGTGCCAGCAGCGTAGCAACTAGCGGGGGCTACAATGAGCAGTTCTTC CASSVATSGGYNEQFF
TRBJ1-6 TRBV7-9 once NA TGTGCCAGCAGCTTAGCGGAGAGCTCCTATAATTCACCCCTCCACTTT CASSLAESSYNSPLHF
TRBJ2-7 TRBV6-5 NA NA TGTGCCAGCAGTCGTAGACAGGAGGGAGGGGACGAGCAGTACTTC CASSRRQEGGDEQYF
TRBJ2-7 TRBV18 NA NA TGTGCCAGCTCACCAGGAGGGAGAGTCGAGCAGTACTTC CASSPGGRVEQYF
TRBJ2-7 TRBV5-6 NA TRBD1 TGTGCCAGCAGCTTGGGTGGGACAGGCTCCTACGAGCAGTACTTC CASSLGGTGSYEQYF
TRBJ2-7 TRBV20-1 NA TRBD2 TGCAGTTGCTGGGGGGGGGTAGAACAGTACTTC CSCWGGVEQYF
TRBJ1-2 TRBV28 NA TRBD1 TGTGCCAGCAGGATGACAGGGAGAGACGGCTACACCTTC CASRMTGRDGYTF
TRBJ1-2 TRBV10-3 NA TRBD1 TGTGCCATCAGTGTAGGGGGCGAAGGCTACACCTTC CAISVGGEGYTF
TRBJ2-3 TRBV9 NA TRBD1 TGTGCCAGCAGCGGGGGACAGGGGACGGATACGCAGTATTTT CASSGGQGTDTQYF
TRBJ1-2 TRBV30 once TRBD1 TGTGCCTGGAGAGATCCCGAGGACAGGGGAAACTATGGCTACACCTTC CAWRDPEDRGNYGYTF
TRBJ2-5 TRBV5-1 NA NA TGCGCCAGCAGCTCGGCCCTCAGGGGTGAGGAGACCCAGTACTTC CASSSALRGEETQYF
TRBJ2-2 TRBV6-5 NA NA TGTGCCAGCAGTTATTCCCGGGGGACCGGGGAGCTGTTTTTT CASSYSRGTGELFF
TRBJ1-5 TRBV15 NA TRBD1 TGTGCCACCAGCAGAGAGAGGGGGCGATCCGATCAGCCCCAGCATTTT CATSRERGRSDQPQHF
TRBJ2-7 TRBV6-5 NA TRBD1 TGTGCCAGCAGTTCTATCGGGACAGGGGATAACGAGCAGTACTTC CASSSIGTGDNEQYF
TRBJ2-5 TRBV11-2 NA NA TGTGCCAGCAGTTCCCTCTCCCCCCCGGGGGGCAGGGAGACCCAGTACTTC CASSSLSPPGGRETQYF
TRBJ1-6 TRBV7-2 NA TRBD1 TGTGCCAGCAGCCTTAGGGGACAGCCGCCGGATTCACCCCTCCACTTT CASSLRGQPPDSPLHF
TRBJ1-1 TRBV6-5 NA NA TGTGCCAGCAGCCGCCCAGGGTTTGGCACTGAAGCTTTCTTT CASSRPGFGTEAFF
TRBJ2-1 TRBV7-8 NA NA TGTGCCAGCAGCTTAGGAGTGGGCGCCCCGCCTCTTGAGCAGTTCTTC CASSLGVGAPPLEQFF
TRBJ1-2 TRBV7-8 NA NA TGTGCCAGCAGCTCCCGACCGAGGGCGGGCTACACCTTC CASSSRPRAGYTF
TRBJ1-1 TRBV29-1 NA TRBD1 TGCAGCGCCGCGGACAGGGCCAACACTGAAGCTTTCTTT CSAADRANTEAFF
TRBJ2-2 TRBV19 NA NA TGTGCCAGTAGAGACATGCCGAACACCGGGGAGCTGTTTTTT CASRDMPNTGELFF
TRBJ1-5 TRBV19 NA NA TGTGCCAGTAGTACGCAGGAAATCGGGCCCCAGCATTTT CASSTQEIGPQHF
TRBJ1-1 TRBV19 NA NA TGTGCCAGTAGCGGACAGACGAACACTGAAGCTTTCTTT CASSGQTNTEAFF
TRBJ2-6 TRBV7-6 NA NA TGTGCCAGCAGCTCCTGGAGGCCCCGGACAGGGAGGGGTGGGGCCAACGTCCTGACTTTC CASSSWRPRTGRGGANVLTF
TRBJ1-5 TRBV30 NA NA TGTGCCTGGAGTGTTTCCGGGGGGGGTCAGCCCCAGCATTTT CAWSVSGGGQPQHF
TRBJ1-1 TRBV18 once TRBD1 TGTGCCAGCTCACCGACAGGGGACACTGAAGCTTTCTTT CASSPTGDTEAFF
TRBJ2-7 TRBV12-5 many NA TGTGCTAGTGGTTTGGTACCCTTCGGTGAGCAGTACTTC CASGLVPFGEQYF